The entry below gives a single T cell receptor beta chain sequence along with its context. The antigen remains unidentified. Different DNA sequences within this sample yield the same CDR3. The data belong to a study of cytomegalovirus exposure and HLA in healthy donors. General observations from the study: Among the most significant clusters, several appeared linked to common viral pathogens in a later analysis.

Trimming cost V 0 bases and J 1 base, with 4 bases left between them. The CDR3 consists of 13 residues. CDR1 is SGHRS, CDR2 YFSETQ, per germline. The study ran its PCR with 60 Vbeta and 13 Jbeta primers. Generated by immunoSEQ multiplex PCR, the TCRdb table keeps only in-frame clones and is missing some. The table records fewer than 200,000 clones, roughly 80% of them present only once. Donors in the study were healthy people who gave bone marrow. The receptor was isolated from a female donor in good health and CMV-seronegative. Sample: PBMCs. The chain recombines TRBV5-1 with TRBJ1-1; D gene uncertain. The CDR3 loop is CASSLGGNTEAFF. The CDR3, as DNA: TGCGCCAGCAGCTTGGGCGGGAACACTGAAGCTTTCTTT.